The sequence of this T cell receptor beta chain was determined in a study of shared clonotypes between healthy human individuals. Study-wide context: Donors had three CD4 naive, three CD4 memory, two CD8 naive and one CD8 memory plate apiece.

Germline V gene data show CDR1 as LNHDA and CDR2 as SQIVND (reference sequence). The CDR3 is 12 amino acids. With 7 bases removed from V and 5 bases from J, the gap between germline ends came to 8 bases. The repertoire was sequenced with immunoSEQ multiplex PCR; TCRdb's copy has only in-frame clones and lacks some. The sample yields some 900,000 clones, 76% seen once. The source is a young man in good health. Sequencing was performed on memory CD4+ T cells sorted from blood. Described subset: CD45RA-negative fraction. The chain carries TRBV19 and TRBJ2-2; D gene unclear. CDR3 loop: CASNHKTGELFF. The CDR3 region has the DNA TGTGCCAGTAACCACAAGACCGGGGAGCTGTTTTTT.